The 5 T cell receptor beta chains below all came from one sample that was sequenced in a study of regulatory T cells in long-lasting Graves disease. Construction of the TCR beta libraries employed iRepertoire HTBI primers in conjunction with Arm-PCR of CDR3 regions. TCRdb ran MiXCR on the multiplex PCR reads and lists one entry per CDR3 protein. The data hold some 220,000 distinct CDR3 sequences, with about 19% observed a single time. Time point: newly diagnosed GD, antithyroid drugs for less than 3 months. Construction of the TCR library relied on RNA isolated from PBMCs. These records were also assigned to another study, of T cells in Graves' hyperthyroidism and ophthalmopathy.

Sequences were derived from peripheral blood mononuclear cells (PBMCs), sampled at new diagnosis, from a patient treated with antithyroid drugs. The source is a woman between 25 and 40 years old with Graves disease.

This clonotype was seen repeatedly, ten times or more. This chain joins TRBV28 and TRBJ2-3, with TRBD2 matching over 8 bases. Germline loops: CDR1 MDHEN, CDR2 SYDVKM. Trimming at V came to 3 bases and at J to 0 bases, leaving 5 bases not matched to a gene. This CDR3 is 16 amino acids long. Here the CDR3 DNA reads TGTGCCAGCAGTTTTAGCAGCGGGGGAAGCACAGATACGCAGTATTTT. Its protein product is CASSFSSGGSTDTQYF.

This clonotype was seen a few times. The chain uses TRBV18 and TRBJ2-1, with 14 bases identical to TRBD2. The V segment lost 0 bases and the J segment 4 bases; nucleotides outside the gene matches: 20. Germline V gene lookup returns CDR1 KGHSH and CDR2 LQKENI. CDR3 size: 23 residues. CDR3 DNA sequence: TGTGCCAGCTCACCACCCTTCCTGACTCCGGGACTAGCGGGAGTCTCCCCTTACAATGAGCAGTTCTTC. Translating it yields CASSPPFLTPGLAGVSPYNEQFF.

This clonotype showed up many times. This chain links TRBV5-1 with TRBJ1-3; perhaps TRBD1 as D (6 bases). The V gene's germline CDR1 is SGHRS and CDR2 YFSETQ. V shed 3 bases and J shed 0 bases, with 10 bases lying between them. The CDR3 has 15 amino acids. Here the CDR3 DNA reads TGCGCCAGCAGCTCGGACAGCGCCTCTGGAAACACCATATATTTT. Protein: CASSSDSASGNTIYF.

Details on this clonotype: A read error is likely, as this CDR3 ends without the conserved phenylalanine or tryptophan. V and J are TRBV28 and TRBJ1-5; 8 bases map to TRBD1. Germline V gives CDR1 MDHEN, CDR2 SYDVKM. There are 15 residues in the CDR3. The CDR3 here is CASSFRQGANHPQHS. As DNA, the CDR3 is TGTGCCAGCAGTTTCCGTCAGGGGGCGAATCACCCCCAGCATTCT.

This clonotype was seen many times. The chain employs TRBV30 and TRBJ1-4; 9 bases map to TRBD1. The germline gives CDR1 GTSNPN, CDR2 SVGIG (reference sequence). There are 15 residues in the CDR3. V gave up 2 bases and J gave up 7 bases; unmatched junction bases: 8. The CDR3 loop is CAWSRRGTGSEKLFF. In DNA form, the CDR3 reads TGTGCCTGGAGTCGGCGTGGGACAGGGAGTGAAAAACTGTTTTTT.